Below, one T cell receptor (beta chain) is given with its context. In the source study's methods: Reference gene primer amplification yielded estimated nucleated cell counts. Here immunoSEQ multiplex PCR was the method, and the copy in TCRdb shows in-frame clones only, minus some. V and J calls and clone size are those listed in that table; D and trimming were worked out from the DNA. The sample has more than 65,000 clones, roughly 84% seen once. The CDR3 spans 14 residues. Germline assignment: CDR1 MDHEN and CDR2 SYDVKM. Trimming at V came to 6 bases and at J to 4 bases, leaving 6 bases not matched to a gene. Followed over time, Seattle patients had been enrolled while infection was active. The sample is drawn from a study of blood T cell repertoires in COVID-19. Overall study: Samples came from the United States, Italy and Spain, spanning acute and convalescent COVID-19. Sample material is recorded as cDNA or gDNA derived from T cells, B-cell-depleted T cells, or PBMCs.

V is TRBV28 and J is TRBJ1-1, with 9 bases fitting TRBD1. The specimen was peripheral blood. The TCR was taken from a man aged 25 to 40 with COVID-19, enrolled during active disease. The CDR3 sequence: CASRLPTGGTEAFF. The CDR3 bases are TGTGCCAGCAGACTCCCGACAGGGGGCACTGAAGCTTTCTTT.